Listed below are T cell receptor beta chains from one sample, sequenced in a study of shared clonotypes between healthy human individuals. The repertoire was sequenced with immunoSEQ multiplex PCR; TCRdb's copy has only in-frame clones and lacks some. The data hold roughly 640,000 clones, with approximately 79% observed a single time. Material: memory CD4+ T cells sorted from blood. The receptors come from a woman aged 25 to 45 in good health. The CDR3 runs from the conserved cysteine through the conserved F or W. Fields, in order: V gene, D gene, CDR3 length, clone size, J gene, CDR3 DNA, CDR3 protein. D genes are given only for firm matches. Where a row states a size, it is once, few, many or the class of an expanded clone; other rows omit it.

v_gene: TRBV6-5
d_gene: TRBD1
len: 14
abundance: few
j_gene: TRBJ1-3
CDR3nt: TGTGCCAGCAGTTCAACAGGGGTGGGAAACACCATATATTTT
CDR3aa: CASSSTGVGNTIYF

v_gene: TRBV6-1
d_gene: .
len: 15
abundance: .
j_gene: TRBJ1-2
CDR3nt: TGTGCCAGCAGCCCCAACCGGGTAGGAGCAGTAGGCTACACCTTC
CDR3aa: CASSPNRVGAVGYTF

v_gene: TRBV5-1
d_gene: TRBD2
len: 15
abundance: .
j_gene: TRBJ2-1
CDR3nt: TGCGCCAGCAGCTTGACTAGCGGGAGTGTAGGTGAGCAGTTCTTC
CDR3aa: CASSLTSGSVGEQFF

v_gene: TRBV6-1
d_gene: TRBD2
len: 14
abundance: once
j_gene: TRBJ2-7
CDR3nt: TGTGCCAGTCGGGGGCGGGGGGCAGGATACGAGCAGTACTTC
CDR3aa: CASRGRGAGYEQYF

v_gene: TRBV5-1
d_gene: TRBD1
len: 15
abundance: few
j_gene: TRBJ2-5
CDR3nt: TGCGCCAGCAGCCCGAGGGACAGGAGGTCGGAGACCCAGTACTTC
CDR3aa: CASSPRDRRSETQYF

v_gene: TRBV28
d_gene: TRBD1
len: 16
abundance: .
j_gene: TRBJ1-2
CDR3nt: TGTGCCAGCAGTGGAGGGGGCGGTCGGGCTAACTATGGCTACACCTTC
CDR3aa: CASSGGGGRANYGYTF

v_gene: TRBV5-6
d_gene: .
len: 12
abundance: .
j_gene: TRBJ1-6
CDR3nt: TGTGCCAGCAGCTTGCAGAATTCACCCCTCCACTTT
CDR3aa: CASSLQNSPLHF

v_gene: TRBV18
d_gene: .
len: 14
abundance: .
j_gene: TRBJ1-1
CDR3nt: TGTGCCAGCTCACGAGCAGTAATGAACACTGAAGCTTTCTTT
CDR3aa: CASSRAVMNTEAFF

v_gene: TRBV7-6
d_gene: .
len: 13
abundance: .
j_gene: TRBJ1-1
CDR3nt: TGTGCCAGCAGCGGGACTTTGAACACTGAAGCTTTCTTT
CDR3aa: CASSGTLNTEAFF

v_gene: TRBV14
d_gene: TRBD1
len: 16
abundance: .
j_gene: TRBJ2-5
CDR3nt: TGTGCCAGCAGCGCACTCAGGGGGATCGGCCAAGAGACCCAGTACTTC
CDR3aa: CASSALRGIGQETQYF

v_gene: TRBV28
d_gene: .
len: 14
abundance: .
j_gene: TRBJ2-2
CDR3nt: TGTGCCAGCAGCGAAAACGGGGTCACCGGGGAGCTGTTTTTT
CDR3aa: CASSENGVTGELFF

v_gene: TRBV5-5
d_gene: .
len: 14
abundance: once
j_gene: TRBJ1-4
CDR3nt: TGTGCCAGCGCTGATCGGGGCAGGGATGAAAAACTGTTTTTT
CDR3aa: CASADRGRDEKLFF

v_gene: TRBV27
d_gene: .
len: 13
abundance: .
j_gene: TRBJ1-2
CDR3nt: TGTGCCAGCAGTTTAAAAGGTGCTTTAGGCTACACCTTC
CDR3aa: CASSLKGALGYTF

v_gene: TRBV28
d_gene: .
len: 13
abundance: .
j_gene: TRBJ2-3
CDR3nt: TGTGCCAGCTCCGACTCTGGGGCGGATACGCAGTATTTT
CDR3aa: CASSDSGADTQYF

v_gene: TRBV7-9
d_gene: .
len: 12
abundance: few
j_gene: TRBJ2-7
CDR3nt: TGTGCCAGCAGCTCGACTGGCTACGAGCAGTACTTC
CDR3aa: CASSSTGYEQYF

v_gene: TRBV28
d_gene: .
len: 17
abundance: .
j_gene: TRBJ2-7
CDR3nt: TGTGCCAGCAGTCCCCCCCCCGGCCGGGGTCGCTACTACGAGCAGTACTTC
CDR3aa: CASSPPPGRGRYYEQYF

v_gene: TRBV5-1
d_gene: .
len: 13
abundance: .
j_gene: TRBJ2-7
CDR3nt: TGCGCCAGCAGCTTAGGCCCTGGTAGCGAGCAGTACTTC
CDR3aa: CASSLGPGSEQYF

v_gene: TRBV11-2
d_gene: .
len: 15
abundance: few
j_gene: TRBJ2-5
CDR3nt: TGTGCCAGCAGCTTAGGCCGGACAGCCCAAGAGACCCAGTACTTC
CDR3aa: CASSLGRTAQETQYF

v_gene: TRBV11-2
d_gene: .
len: 16
abundance: .
j_gene: TRBJ2-7
CDR3nt: TGTGCCAGCAGATCGACGGGGGGCTACTCTTCCTACGAGCAGTACTTC
CDR3aa: CASRSTGGYSSYEQYF

v_gene: TRBV7-2
d_gene: .
len: 14
abundance: once
j_gene: TRBJ2-5
CDR3nt: TGTGCCAGCGACTCGGGCCTAATACAAGAGACCCAGTACTTC
CDR3aa: CASDSGLIQETQYF

v_gene: TRBV28
d_gene: .
len: 15
abundance: .
j_gene: TRBJ1-5
CDR3nt: TGTGCCAGCAGTTTGGGGGGGAGTTTTAATCAGCCCCAGCATTTT
CDR3aa: CASSLGGSFNQPQHF

v_gene: TRBV11-2
d_gene: .
len: 15
abundance: few
j_gene: TRBJ2-5
CDR3nt: TGTGCCAGCAGCTTAGTGGGTGGACTGGCGGAGACCCAGTACTTC
CDR3aa: CASSLVGGLAETQYF

v_gene: TRBV19
d_gene: TRBD2
len: 15
abundance: .
j_gene: TRBJ2-3
CDR3nt: TGTGCCAGTAGGCTAGCGGGAGCGGCGACAGATACGCAGTATTTT
CDR3aa: CASRLAGAATDTQYF

v_gene: TRBV5-4
d_gene: TRBD2
len: 16
abundance: .
j_gene: TRBJ2-2
CDR3nt: TGTGCCAGCAGCTTTCCTTGGACTAGCGGGAAACCGGTGCTGTTTTTT
CDR3aa: CASSFPWTSGKPVLFF

v_gene: TRBV5-1
d_gene: .
len: 14
abundance: .
j_gene: TRBJ2-3
CDR3nt: TGCGCCAGCAGCGGGGGCCTTTACACAGATACGCAGTATTTT
CDR3aa: CASSGGLYTDTQYF

v_gene: TRBV5-4
d_gene: .
len: 14
abundance: .
j_gene: TRBJ1-1
CDR3nt: TGTGCCAGCAGCTTGGACTTTACGAACACTGAAGCTTTCTTT
CDR3aa: CASSLDFTNTEAFF

v_gene: TRBV7-9
d_gene: .
len: 13
abundance: .
j_gene: TRBJ2-2
CDR3nt: TGTGCCAGCAGCTTACTTTACACCGGGGAGCTGTTTTTT
CDR3aa: CASSLLYTGELFF

v_gene: TRBV9
d_gene: .
len: 16
abundance: .
j_gene: TRBJ2-3
CDR3nt: TGTGCCAGCAGCGCCCAACAGGAACTAGCAGGAGATACGCAGTATTTT
CDR3aa: CASSAQQELAGDTQYF

v_gene: TRBV27
d_gene: .
len: 15
abundance: .
j_gene: TRBJ2-4
CDR3nt: TGTGCCAGCAGTTCGGGCCGGGGAACCAAAAACATTCAGTACTTC
CDR3aa: CASSSGRGTKNIQYF

v_gene: TRBV7-2
d_gene: .
len: 16
abundance: .
j_gene: TRBJ1-2
CDR3nt: TGTGCCAGCAGCGCAGGGCCCCAGGGTTCGTTAGGTGGCTACACCTTC
CDR3aa: CASSAGPQGSLGGYTF

v_gene: TRBV4-1
d_gene: TRBD2
len: 15
abundance: .
j_gene: TRBJ2-1
CDR3nt: TGCGCCAGCAGCCAAGATCGGACTAGAATGAATGAGCAGTTCTTC
CDR3aa: CASSQDRTRMNEQFF

v_gene: TRBV28
d_gene: .
len: 16
abundance: few
j_gene: TRBJ2-6
CDR3nt: TGTGCCAGCAGTTCTACGCTCGGGTCCGGGGCCAACGTCCTGACTTTC
CDR3aa: CASSSTLGSGANVLTF

v_gene: TRBV6-6
d_gene: TRBD2
len: 16
abundance: .
j_gene: TRBJ2-2
CDR3nt: TGTGCCAGCAATCCCGCTAGCGGGAGGGTCACCGGGGAGCTGTTTTTT
CDR3aa: CASNPASGRVTGELFF

v_gene: TRBV7-2
d_gene: TRBD2
len: 13
abundance: .
j_gene: TRBJ2-1
CDR3nt: TGTGCCAGCAGCATTAGGACTAGTCGTGAGCAGTTCTTC
CDR3aa: CASSIRTSREQFF

v_gene: TRBV5-1
d_gene: .
len: 16
abundance: .
j_gene: TRBJ2-2
CDR3nt: TGCGCCAGCGCCTGGGGGGCCGTCTTGGACACCGGGGAGCTGTTTTTT
CDR3aa: CASAWGAVLDTGELFF

v_gene: TRBV28
d_gene: .
len: 14
abundance: .
j_gene: TRBJ1-1
CDR3nt: TGTGCCAGCATCTACAGCGGAACGAACACTGAAGCTTTCTTT
CDR3aa: CASIYSGTNTEAFF

v_gene: TRBV6-5
d_gene: TRBD2
len: 15
abundance: .
j_gene: TRBJ2-7
CDR3nt: TGTGCCAGCAGTTACTTAGGACTAGCGGCCCACGAGCAGTACTTC
CDR3aa: CASSYLGLAAHEQYF

v_gene: TRBV9
d_gene: TRBD2
len: 15
abundance: .
j_gene: TRBJ2-1
CDR3nt: TGTGCCAGCAGCGTAGAGGTTGGGAGGGGTAATGAGCAGTTCTTC
CDR3aa: CASSVEVGRGNEQFF

v_gene: TRBV2
d_gene: .
len: 13
abundance: once
j_gene: TRBJ1-1
CDR3nt: TGTGCCAGCAGGAGCGGCCCCCTCCCTGAAGCTTTCTTT
CDR3aa: CASRSGPLPEAFF

v_gene: TRBV6-4
d_gene: TRBD1
len: 12
abundance: .
j_gene: TRBJ1-2
CDR3nt: TGTGCCAGCAGTACAGGGGTCGGGGGCTACACCTTC
CDR3aa: CASSTGVGGYTF

v_gene: TRBV6-5
d_gene: TRBD2
len: 12
abundance: .
j_gene: TRBJ2-1
CDR3nt: TGTGCCAGCAGTTCTTATAGCGGGGAGCAGTTCTTC
CDR3aa: CASSSYSGEQFF

v_gene: TRBV7-8
d_gene: TRBD1
len: 16
abundance: .
j_gene: TRBJ2-1
CDR3nt: TGTGCCAGCAGCCCGGGCCGGGACAGGGCATACAATGAGCAGTTCTTC
CDR3aa: CASSPGRDRAYNEQFF

v_gene: TRBV7-9
d_gene: TRBD1
len: 16
abundance: .
j_gene: TRBJ2-2
CDR3nt: TGTGCCAGCAGCATGGGGACAGGATTTTGGACCGGGGAGCTGTTTTTT
CDR3aa: CASSMGTGFWTGELFF

v_gene: TRBV6-6
d_gene: TRBD2
len: 16
abundance: .
j_gene: TRBJ2-7
CDR3nt: TGTGCCAGCAGTTACTCGATACTAGCGGGAGCCTACGAGCAGTACTTC
CDR3aa: CASSYSILAGAYEQYF

v_gene: TRBV2
d_gene: TRBD1
len: 17
abundance: .
j_gene: TRBJ2-2
CDR3nt: TGTGCCAGCAGAACCGGACAGGGGTCTCAATGGGTGGGGGAGCTGTTTTTT
CDR3aa: CASRTGQGSQWVGELFF

v_gene: TRBV2
d_gene: .
len: 13
abundance: .
j_gene: TRBJ1-1
CDR3nt: TGTGCCAGCAGTGTAGGACCGAACACTGAAGCTTTCTTT
CDR3aa: CASSVGPNTEAFF

v_gene: TRBV2
d_gene: .
len: 15
abundance: .
j_gene: TRBJ2-2
CDR3nt: TGTGCCAGCAGTGGATTATCTGGCGGCACCGGGGAGCTGTTTTTT
CDR3aa: CASSGLSGGTGELFF

v_gene: TRBV11-1
d_gene: TRBD1
len: 18
abundance: .
j_gene: TRBJ2-2
CDR3nt: TGTGCCAGCAGCGCCCGACAGGGGGCTAACACGAACACCGGGGAGCTGTTTTTT
CDR3aa: CASSARQGANTNTGELFF

v_gene: TRBV4-2
d_gene: .
len: 14
abundance: once
j_gene: TRBJ2-3
CDR3nt: TGTGCCAGCAGCCTGGGGGCTAGCACAGATACGCAGTATTTT
CDR3aa: CASSLGASTDTQYF

v_gene: TRBV28
d_gene: .
len: 14
abundance: .
j_gene: TRBJ2-3
CDR3nt: TGTGCCAGCAGGTCCCAGGGGACCACAGATACGCAGTATTTT
CDR3aa: CASRSQGTTDTQYF

v_gene: TRBV15
d_gene: .
len: 14
abundance: .
j_gene: TRBJ2-7
CDR3nt: TGTGCCACCAGCAGAGACCAGGAGTCCTACGAGCAGTACTTC
CDR3aa: CATSRDQESYEQYF

v_gene: TRBV28
d_gene: .
len: 17
abundance: .
j_gene: TRBJ1-1
CDR3nt: TGTGCCAGCAGCTTGGGGTCAGGAGTGCAAGGGAACACTGAAGCTTTCTTT
CDR3aa: CASSLGSGVQGNTEAFF

v_gene: TRBV5-1
d_gene: TRBD1
len: 14
abundance: .
j_gene: TRBJ1-2
CDR3nt: TGCGCCAGCAGCTTAGACAGGGAGGGCTATGGCTACACCTTC
CDR3aa: CASSLDREGYGYTF

v_gene: TRBV11-3
d_gene: .
len: 14
abundance: .
j_gene: TRBJ2-1
CDR3nt: TGTGCCAGCAGCTGGGACGGGGAGGCCGCCGAGCAGTTCTTC
CDR3aa: CASSWDGEAAEQFF

v_gene: TRBV5-6
d_gene: .
len: 13
abundance: .
j_gene: TRBJ2-7
CDR3nt: TGTGCCAGCAGCTTCGAAGGGTGGGGCGAGCAGTACTTC
CDR3aa: CASSFEGWGEQYF

v_gene: TRBV5-4
d_gene: TRBD2
len: 15
abundance: .
j_gene: TRBJ2-3
CDR3nt: TGTGCCAGCAGCTTGGAACCAGCGGGAGTAGATACGCAGTATTTT
CDR3aa: CASSLEPAGVDTQYF

v_gene: TRBV19
d_gene: TRBD1
len: 16
abundance: few
j_gene: TRBJ1-1
CDR3nt: TGTGCCAGTAGTGATCCCGGGACAGGGGGCGGAATTGAAGCTTTCTTT
CDR3aa: CASSDPGTGGGIEAFF